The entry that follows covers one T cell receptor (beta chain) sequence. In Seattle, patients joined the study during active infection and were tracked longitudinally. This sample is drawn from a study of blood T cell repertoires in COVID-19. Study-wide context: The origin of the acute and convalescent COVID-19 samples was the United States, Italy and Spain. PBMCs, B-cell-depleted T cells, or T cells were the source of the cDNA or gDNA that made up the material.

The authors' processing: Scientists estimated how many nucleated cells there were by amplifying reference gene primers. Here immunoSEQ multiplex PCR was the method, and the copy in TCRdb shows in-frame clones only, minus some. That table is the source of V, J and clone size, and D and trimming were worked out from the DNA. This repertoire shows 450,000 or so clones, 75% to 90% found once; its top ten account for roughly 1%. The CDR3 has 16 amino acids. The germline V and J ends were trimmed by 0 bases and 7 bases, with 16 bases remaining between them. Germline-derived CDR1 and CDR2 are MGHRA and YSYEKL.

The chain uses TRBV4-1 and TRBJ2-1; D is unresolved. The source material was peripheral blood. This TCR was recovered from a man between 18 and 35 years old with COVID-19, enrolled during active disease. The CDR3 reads CASSQERQPTRNEQFF. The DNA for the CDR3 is TGCGCCAGCAGCCAAGAGAGGCAACCCACACGGAATGAGCAGTTCTTC.